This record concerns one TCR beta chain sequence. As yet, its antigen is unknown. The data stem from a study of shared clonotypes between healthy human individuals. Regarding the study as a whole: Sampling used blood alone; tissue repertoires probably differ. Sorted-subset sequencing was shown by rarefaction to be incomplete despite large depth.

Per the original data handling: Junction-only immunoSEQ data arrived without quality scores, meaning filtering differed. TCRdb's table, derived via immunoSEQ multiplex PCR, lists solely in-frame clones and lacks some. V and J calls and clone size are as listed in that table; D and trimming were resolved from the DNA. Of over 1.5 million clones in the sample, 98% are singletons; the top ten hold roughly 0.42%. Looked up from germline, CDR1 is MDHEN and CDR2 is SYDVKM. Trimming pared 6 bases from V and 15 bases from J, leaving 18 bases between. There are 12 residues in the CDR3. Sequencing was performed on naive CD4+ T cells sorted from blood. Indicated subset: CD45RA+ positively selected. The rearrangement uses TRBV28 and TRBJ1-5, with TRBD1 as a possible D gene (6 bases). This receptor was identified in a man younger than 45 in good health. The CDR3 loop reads CASRPGDRPGHF. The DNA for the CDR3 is TGTGCCAGCAGGCCAGGCGACAGGCCCGGGCATTTT.